This TCR beta chain derives from a study of T cell repertoires in cytomegalovirus infection. About the study: CMV infection plus the matching HLA type was flagged by public TCR beta signatures.

This clonotype was counted at least ten times. Its antigen is currently unknown. TCRdb processed the reads anew with MiXCR; each CDR3 protein has one entry. The data hold some 320,000 distinct CDR3 sequences, with more than 8% observed a single time. CDR1 MNHEY and CDR2 SVGEGT come from the germline V gene. The CDR3 is 14 amino acids. V shed 6 bases, J shed 3 bases, and the junction held 8 bases outside the gene matches. Study-wide findings and caveats: CMV carriers with the relevant HLA were identified by cumulative public TCR beta family frequency. Predominance within the ex vivo response was attributable to HLA-C-restricted CMV-specific TCR beta clonotypes.

The sample was PBMCs. The TCR originated in a human donor in good health (CMV status not recorded). Some clones in this sample may be carry-over from other donors' samples. J is TRBJ2-7 and V is TRBV6-2 or TRBV6-3; TRBD1 agrees at 7 bases. The CDR3, as DNA: TGTGCCAGCAGCCCCGGGACAGACTTCTACGAGCAGTACTTC. It specifies CASSPGTDFYEQYF.